This paragraph reports one TCR beta chain. Antigen specificity is unknown. The record originates from a study of monozygotic twins with cystic fibrosis. Generated by immunoSEQ multiplex PCR, the TCRdb table keeps only in-frame clones and is missing some. Of around 27,000 clones in the sample, about nine tenths were seen once. Study results and caveats: In 13 of 16 pairs, V gene usage was closest to the co-twin's.

The junction had 3 bases not matched to a gene; V was cut back by 2 bases and J by 3 bases. CDR1 and CDR2 from the germline V gene are MNHNY and SVGAGI (reference sequence). The CDR3 has 14 residues. The source material was blood. The receptor's source is a girl aged 2 to 10 with cystic fibrosis. The chain employs TRBV6-6 and TRBJ1-2; 7 bases line up with TRBD1. The CDR3 is CASSYTGTDYGYTF. The CDR3 region has the DNA TGTGCCAGCAGTTACACCGGGACAGACTATGGCTACACCTTC.